This T cell receptor beta chain was obtained from a study of siplizumab effects on memory and regulatory T cells. Measured with immunoSEQ multiplex PCR; TCRdb has only the in-frame clones, and not every one. The repertoire holds 80,000 to 95,000 clones, with approximately 95% as singletons. CDR3 size: 13 residues. The V end was cut by 6 bases, the J end by 9 bases, with 15 bases between. From germline, CDR1 is ENHRY and CDR2 SYGVKD. The TCR sequence derives from a human donor in good health. Sequenced: CD8+ T cells sorted from blood. This chain links TRBV10-3 with TRBJ2-1; D may correspond to TRBD1 or TRBD2 (5 bases each). CDR3 sequence (DNA): TGTGCCATCAGGCACCGGGACGACGGTGAGCAGTTCTTC. This sequence encodes CAIRHRDDGEQFF.